The rows below give T cell receptor beta chains drawn from one sample of a study of blood T cell repertoires in COVID-19. Produced via immunoSEQ multiplex PCR; TCRdb's table is partial and in-frame only. The table records about 270,000 clones, approximately 91% of them present only once. Sequencing used PBMCs or T cells enriched from blood (not recorded which). These TCRs come from a woman aged 30 to 39 who had recovered from COVID-19. Both conserved end residues are trimmed from each CDR3. A D gene is named only where the DNA matches it firmly.

>TRBV5-4|NA|TRBJ2-7
ASSLGGGSLEQY
>TRBV19|NA|TRBJ1-1
ASTFRGNTEAF
>TRBV18|TRBD1|TRBJ1-4
ASSYGTGFGKLF
>TRBV28|NA|TRBJ2-1
ASSPQGLRGRAGEQF
>TRBV10-3|TRBD1|TRBJ1-4
AISDRGANEKLF
>TRBV28|NA|TRBJ1-1
ASSLKGWNTEAF
>TRBV9|NA|TRBJ2-1
ASSPRLRVNEQF
>TRBV29-1|TRBD2|TRBJ2-5
SAGTSGSWVGETQY
>TRBV10-3|TRBD1|TRBJ1-4
AIRGQRNEKLF
>TRBV3-1/TRBV3-2|NA|TRBJ1-1
ASSQRIDRYPMNTEAF
>TRBV4-1|TRBD1|TRBJ1-4
ASSLLPAGTGLATNEKLF
>TRBV19|NA|TRBJ1-1
ASISAGRTVMNTEAF
>TRBV5-1|TRBD2|TRBJ2-7
ASSPLSGRVHEQY
>TRBV5-5|NA|TRBJ1-6
ASSLGRRNSPLH
>TRBV19|NA|TRBJ1-2
ASSLGPYGYT
>TRBV27|NA|TRBJ1-1
ASSPGGANTEAF
>TRBV19|NA|TRBJ1-1
ASRLRSARVKEAF
>TRBV14|TRBD1|TRBJ1-6
ASSQQWDRISPLH
>TRBV19|NA|TRBJ1-2
ASSTTGSSYGYT
>TRBV7-9|NA|TRBJ2-7
ASSFGTSGEQY
>TRBV19|NA|TRBJ1-6
ASSIFGTAGGNSPLH
>TRBV9|TRBD1|TRBJ1-2
ASSTGVYGYT